This TCR beta chain was sequenced in a study of T cell responses to AZD1222 COVID-19 vaccine. Profiled with immunoSEQ multiplex PCR; TCRdb holds only in-frame clones, not every one. Of 100,000 to 150,000 clones listed, around nine tenths are singletons. Trimming shortened V by 0 bases and J by 3 bases, and 12 bases separated the two germline ends. Germline CDR1 SGHKS, CDR2 YYEKEE (reference sequence). The CDR3 loop spans 15 amino acids. Study findings and constraints: Clonal diversity may have been underestimated in mostly white British donors. There were vaccine-associated CD4 TCRs across spike, dominant at 160-218 and 743-854. Repertoire samples came only from after the peak T cell response.

Only one count was recorded for this clone. Its antigen is undetermined. This TCR was recovered from an adult in good health. The V and J genes are TRBV5-5 and TRBJ1-1, with D hard to call. Sequenced here: peripheral blood, sampled on day 0 of AZD1222 vaccination. CDR3 nucleotides: TGTGCCAGCAGCTTGGTGCGGTACAGTTACACTGAAGCTTTCTTT. This gives the protein CASSLVRYSYTEAFF.